This TCR beta chain was obtained from a study of post-analysis software for immune sequencing data (dated by TCRdb to the mid-2010s). Turning to the overall study: The recorded disease courses included relapsing-remitting, secondary progressive and progressive-relapsing multiple sclerosis, and some patients had no subtype annotation. The patient repertoires were set against approximately 10 previously published healthy control repertoires from donors whose ages ranged from about 6 to 25 years. A subset of samples was prepared in parallel using single-end sample barcoding, then pooled and co-amplified after Illumina adapter ligation.

Findings and caveats that apply to the study as a whole: Compared with controls, multiple sclerosis patients had significantly lower normalized Chao1 diversity, a finding suggesting substantial peripheral T-cell clonal expansion. Significantly higher frequencies in patients than in controls were found for about five TRBV segments, including TRBV5-6, TRBV5-1 and TRBV20-1. Direct clustering with F measure revealed strong co-clustering of samples prepared in the same batch, which led to a batch-effect correction. The multiple sclerosis patient group was slightly younger than the control group.

To demonstrate the VDJtools post-analysis software, the study profiled TCR beta repertoires from the peripheral blood of about a dozen young patients with multiple sclerosis. The multiple sclerosis patients were children and adolescents ranging in age from about 6 to 17 years. Library construction relied on PCR. Instrument on record: Illumina HiSeq 2500. Unique molecular identifiers were incorporated into TCR beta cDNA libraries to reduce PCR and sequencing biases. Some 500,000 cDNA molecules were obtained for every 1 to 10 million input T cells, so each molecule roughly corresponded to one T cell. The patient libraries were prepared and sequenced with the same protocol used for the earlier healthy control dataset. Samples belonging to the same batch were prepared together, multiplexed and sequenced on a shared HiSeq lane. As for the authors' bioinformatics: Raw barcoded reads were processed with MIGEC, discarding single-read molecular identifier groups before consensus assembly and CDR3 extraction. VDJtools was used for post-analysis of the clonotype tables, and diversity was normalized by down-sampling every dataset to the size of the smallest sample. In repertoire overlap clustering, CDR3 amino acid sequences, but not nucleotide sequences, were matched to correct batch-related cross-sample contamination. TCRdb trimmed public reads at Q25 via fastp, called clones via MiXCR and kept in-frame beta chains. Duplicate CDR3 protein sequences are folded into a single record with the most common DNA and genes. The V and J calls here are based on TCRdb, not the publication. The sample table shows 800,000 to 950,000 distinct CDR3 sequences, and about 50% are seen once. Around 4.5% of the sample goes to the ten largest clones.

There are a few counts of this clonotype. Its antigen has not been determined. Base qualities are not provided; no much larger clone lies one nucleotide away. V sheds 2 bases and J sheds 0 bases, leaving 17 bases between their ends. As encoded in the germline V gene, CDR1 is SGHTA while CDR2 is FQGNSA. The CDR3 contains 17 residues, cysteine and phenylalanine counted. Only CDR3 DNA is held: 51 bases, read in frame from base 1. The clonotype comes from a girl aged 5-17 years with multiple sclerosis. In this chain, TRBV7-2 is recombined with TRBJ2-7; the best D guess is TRBD2, with 6 bases matching. Source material: blood. The sequenced DNA is TGTGCCAGCAGCTTAAGCCCCCGGGGGAGGATCTCCTACGAGCAGTACTTC. Its translation reads: CASSLSPRGRISYEQYF.